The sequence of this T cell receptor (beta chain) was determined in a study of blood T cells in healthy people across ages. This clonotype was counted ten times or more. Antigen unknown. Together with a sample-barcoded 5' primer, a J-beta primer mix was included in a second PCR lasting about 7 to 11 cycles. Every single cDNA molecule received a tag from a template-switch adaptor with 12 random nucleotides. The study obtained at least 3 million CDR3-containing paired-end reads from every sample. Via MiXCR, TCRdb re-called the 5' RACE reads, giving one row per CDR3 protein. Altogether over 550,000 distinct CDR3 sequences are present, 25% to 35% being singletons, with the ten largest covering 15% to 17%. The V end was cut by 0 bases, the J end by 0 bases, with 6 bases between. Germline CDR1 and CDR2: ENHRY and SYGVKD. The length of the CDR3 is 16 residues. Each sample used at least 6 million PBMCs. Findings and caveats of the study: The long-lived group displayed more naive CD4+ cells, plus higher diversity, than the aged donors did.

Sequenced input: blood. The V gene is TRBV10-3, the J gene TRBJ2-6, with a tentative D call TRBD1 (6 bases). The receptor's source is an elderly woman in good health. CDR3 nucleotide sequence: TGTGCCATCAGTGAGTCAGGGGGCTCTGGGGCCAACGTCCTGACTTTC. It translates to CAISESGGSGANVLTF.